Below, 15 T cell receptor beta chains from the same sample are listed, as sequenced in a study of CD8+ T cells in alopecia areata. Investigators isolated RNA and reverse transcribed it into cDNA to act as the sequencing template. The repertoire was sequenced with immunoSEQ multiplex PCR; TCRdb's copy has only in-frame clones and lacks some. The sample holds 150,000 to 200,000 clones, around 50% seen once. Material: CD4+ T cells sorted from blood, obtained at week 0. The origin of the receptors is a human donor with alopecia areata.

J is TRBJ1-2 and V is TRBV15, with D maybe TRBD1 (6 bases). The CDR3 is made up of 16 amino acids. Germline-derived CDR1 and CDR2 are LNHNV and YYDKDF (reference sequence). V was clipped by 0 bases and J by 2 bases, with 13 bases between them. Here the CDR3 DNA reads TGTGCCACCAGCAGAGAGGTTGGACAGCTGAACTATGGCTACACCTTC. As protein: CATSREVGQLNYGYTF.

The chain recombines TRBV11-2 with TRBJ1-5; D call uncertain. The CDR3 loop spans 13 amino acids. CDR1 and CDR2 from the germline V gene are SGHAT and FQNNGV. The ends were cut back, 3 bases at V and 3 bases at J, with 6 bases in the middle. The CDR3 loop reads CASSLAYNQPQHF. CDR3 nucleotides: TGTGCCAGCAGCTTGGCTTACAATCAGCCCCAGCATTTT.

This rearrangement joins TRBV2 to TRBJ1-6; D uncertain. The germline V and J ends were trimmed by 6 bases and 8 bases, with 14 bases remaining between them. This CDR3 is built from 14 residues. The germline V gene encodes CDR1 SNHLY and CDR2 FYNNEI. The CDR3 nucleotides are TGTGCCAGCAGGGTAGAAGGCGGCGATTCACCCCTCCACTTT. This codes for CASRVEGGDSPLHF.

V usage is TRBV4-1 and J usage is TRBJ2-1; 8 positions match TRBD2. CDR1 is MGHRA, CDR2 YSYEKL, per germline. Trimming at V came to 0 bases and at J to 2 bases, leaving 9 bases not matched to a gene. The CDR3 extends over 18 amino acids. The CDR3 coding sequence is TGCGCCAGCAGCCAAGATCGGGGTATGCGGGGGGCCTACAATGAGCAGTTCTTC. The encoded protein is CASSQDRGMRGAYNEQFF.

This clone was picked up a small number of times. The rearrangement joins TRBV29-1 to TRBJ2-5; 9 nucleotides match TRBD2. The CDR3 has 14 amino acids. V was clipped by 7 bases and J by 5 bases; unmatched bases: 11. Looked up from germline, CDR1 is SQVTM and CDR2 is ANQGSEA. Here the CDR3 DNA reads TGCAGCGGCCTACTAGCGGGCAGGGGGGAGACCCAGTACTTC. This gives the protein CSGLLAGRGETQYF.

The genes are TRBV6-5 and TRBJ2-7; 7 nucleotides align to TRBD1. CDR1 MNHEY and CDR2 SVGAGI come from the germline V gene. Trimming removed 8 bases from V and 5 bases from J; junction bases left unmatched: 6. The CDR3 has 12 amino acids. DNA for the CDR3: TGTGCCAGCGGCCAGACAGGGAACGAGCAGTACTTC. Its protein product is CASGQTGNEQYF.

V and J are TRBV6-5 and TRBJ1-2; TRBD1 aligns across 7 bases. CDR1 is MNHEY, CDR2 SVGAGI, per germline. V dropped 5 bases and J dropped 6; count of bases not matched to a gene: 9. CDR3 length equals 14 residues. The CDR3 sequence is CASSGQGGWNGYTF. The DNA for the CDR3 is TGTGCCAGCAGTGGCCAGGGGGGTTGGAATGGCTACACCTTC.

This chain connects TRBV29-1 to TRBJ1-1; tentatively, D is TRBD1 (5 bases). The CDR3 is 13 residues long. CDR1 is SQVTM and CDR2 is ANQGSEA in the germline V gene. Deletions cut 6 bases from V and 1 base from J, with 12 bases between. The CDR3 bases are TGCAGCGTGGCAGGGTTAGGGAACACTGAAGCTTTCTTT. Amino acid sequence: CSVAGLGNTEAFF.

The chain combines TRBV2 with TRBJ2-2; TRBD1 matches 8 bases. V shed 6 bases, J shed 6 bases, and the junction held 12 bases outside the gene matches. The CDR3 is made up of 16 amino acids. Germline V gene lookup returns CDR1 SNHLY and CDR2 FYNNEI. Here the CDR3 DNA reads TGTGCCAGCAGGCCGACGACAGGGGATTTACCCGGGGAGCTGTTTTTT. Translating it yields CASRPTTGDLPGELFF.

The rearrangement joins TRBV5-1 to TRBJ1-1, with D possibly matching TRBD1 (5 bases). Deletions cut 4 bases from V and 1 base from J, with 11 bases between. Germline CDR1 is SGHRS and CDR2 is YFSETQ. The CDR3 length is 14 residues. The CDR3 loop reads CASSGGRGNTEAFF. The CDR3 nucleotides are TGCGCCAGCAGCGGGGGACGAGGGAACACTGAAGCTTTCTTT.

This clone showed up just a few times. The chain is built from TRBV10-3 and TRBJ2-1; maybe TRBD1 (5 bases). The CDR3 has 15 amino acids. Deletions cut 5 bases from V and 7 bases from J, with 18 bases between. CDR1 ENHRY and CDR2 SYGVKD come from the germline V gene. As DNA, the CDR3 is TGTGCCATCAGTCCCACCTGGGGCCGAAAGAATGAGCAGTTCTTC. It is translated as CAISPTWGRKNEQFF.

V and J are TRBV15 and TRBJ2-5; D unresolved. V dropped 0 bases and J dropped 5 bases, with 10 bases sitting between them. The germline V gene encodes CDR1 LNHNV and CDR2 YYDKDF (reference sequence). The CDR3 length is 14 residues. DNA of the CDR3: TGTGCCACCAGCAGAGATGAGGTACGGGAGACCCAGTACTTC. This gives the protein CATSRDEVRETQYF.

The chain recombines TRBV25-1 with TRBJ1-2, with 8 bases aligning to TRBD1. Per the germline V gene, CDR1 is MGHDK and CDR2 is SYGVNS. Unmatched junction bases numbered 10, after V lost 6 bases and J lost 4 bases. The CDR3 is 15 residues long. The CDR3 nucleotides are TGTGCCAGCAGCTCCCCGGGACAGGAGCGCTATGGCTACACCTTC. Its translation: CASSSPGQERYGYTF.

Concerning this clone itself: This sample includes further DNA sequences coding for the same CDR3. The chain uses TRBV6-1 and TRBJ2-5; D unclear. The CDR3 is 12 residues long. Germline V gene data show CDR1 as MNHNS and CDR2 as SASEGT. V gave up 3 bases and J gave up 5 bases, with 7 bases separating them. CDR3 bases: TGTGCCAGCAGTGAGATAAAGGAGACCCAGTACTTC. Its translation is CASSEIKETQYF.

The chain links TRBV30 to TRBJ2-7; D uncertain. The germline gives CDR1 GTSNPN, CDR2 SVGIG (reference sequence). Trimming pared 0 bases from V and 6 bases from J, leaving 6 bases between. The CDR3 has 11 residues. This CDR3 is CAWSVNSEQYF. In nucleotides, the CDR3 is TGTGCCTGGAGTGTCAATAGCGAGCAGTACTTC. Filled out from reference TRBV30 and TRBJ2-7, the complete variable domain reads SQTIHQWPATLVQPVGSPLSLECTVEGTSNPNLYWYRQAAGRGLQLLFYSVGIGQISSEVPQNLSASRPQDRQFILSSKKLLLSDSGFYLCAWSVNSEQYFGPGTRLTVT.